The 10 T cell receptor beta chains listed next were all sequenced from one sample in a study of T cells expressing NK-cell markers. Each CDR3 protein gets one entry in TCRdb, which reprocessed the 5' RACE reads and gives no DNA. This repertoire comprises some 390,000 distinct CDR3 sequences; its ten largest clones make up roughly a tenth. Sequencing input: blood T cells: a sorted CD56 or NKG2C T cell subset, CD4+ or CD8+ T cells, or bulk PBMC T cells (not recorded which). The receptors were sampled from a woman aged 45-65 years in good health.

The chain carries TRBV21-1 and TRBJ2-5; the TCRdb call, TRBD2, lacks DNA for checking. TRBV21-1 is listed as a pseudogene. The CDR3 is made up of 16 amino acids. CDR3 amino acids: CASSKVLAEGQGTQYF.

V is TRBV4-2 and J is TRBJ1-2; the D call from TCRdb, TRBD1, cannot be confirmed without DNA. This CDR3 is 15 amino acids long. Germline V lookup: CDR1 LGHNA, CDR2 YNFKEQ. The CDR3 spells CASSQDSDSVYGYTF.

This rearrangement joins TRBV7-9 to TRBJ1-2; absent DNA, TCRdb's TRBD1 call cannot be checked. The CDR3 is 14 amino acids. CDR1 is SEHNR and CDR2 is FQNEAQ in the germline V gene (reference sequence). The CDR3 reads CASSSYRAYYGYTF.

This sequence joins TRBV7-9 and TRBJ1-1; TCRdb's D call of TRBD1 is untestable without DNA. Per the germline V gene, CDR1 is SEHNR and CDR2 is FQNEAQ (reference sequence). The CDR3 has 14 amino acids. The CDR3 reads CASSYGAGDTEAFF.

This rearrangement joins TRBV6-2 or TRBV6-3 to TRBJ2-5; TCRdb selects TRBD1, and the lack of DNA leaves this call unchecked. Germline assignment: CDR1 MNHEY and CDR2 SVGEGT. The CDR3 is 14 amino acids. This CDR3 is CASSYLGQQETQYF.

The chain joins TRBV4-1 to TRBJ2-3; lacking DNA, the TRBD2 call made by TCRdb goes unchecked. Germline values: CDR1 MGHRA, CDR2 YSYEKL. CDR3 length: 16 residues. This CDR3 reads CASSRLPSGGTDTQYF.

This sequence joins TRBV11-2 and TRBJ2-2. The V gene's germline CDR1 is SGHAT and CDR2 FQNNGV. The CDR3 sequence is 13 residues long. CDR3 loop: CASIRGITGELFF.

V usage is TRBV15 and J usage is TRBJ2-3. CDR1 and CDR2 (germline): LNHNV, YYDKDF (reference sequence). The CDR3 totals 11 residues. CDR3 loop: CATSITDTQYF.

J is TRBJ2-5 and V is TRBV5-1; checking the TCRdb D call of TRBD2 is not possible without DNA. This CDR3 has 14 amino acids. The germline CDR1 and CDR2 sequences are SGHRS and YFSETQ. The CDR3 loop reads CASCMAGAQETQYF.

The rearrangement links TRBV6-2 or TRBV6-3 to TRBJ2-3; checking the TCRdb D call of TRBD2 is not possible without DNA. The CDR3 has 16 amino acids. Germline V CDR1 and CDR2: MNHEY, SVGEGT. The CDR3 sequence is CASRMTSGRFSDTQYF.